The source of this T cell receptor (beta chain) is a study of cytomegalovirus exposure and HLA in healthy donors (dated by TCRdb to about 2017). About the study as a whole: An earlier analysis of some 620 of the donors reported 276 Gb of sequence data and around 120 million unique TCR beta sequences obtained from 180 million or so T cells. The aim of the study was to test whether cataloging public T cell receptors could identify signatures of past pathogen exposure. Every repertoire in the discovery cohort had been generated on one and the same sequencing platform. HLA typing covered class I and class II loci at four-digit resolution. The number of typed donors differed by locus: about 629-630 for A, B, C, DRB1 and DQB1; 522 for DQA1; approximately 600 for DPA1; and around 490 for DPB1. Approximately 300 gigabases of sequencing data and 70 million to 100 million unique TCR sequences made up an early release that covered approximately 620 HLA-typed donors. An earlier analysis of 500 to 750 of the donors applied high-throughput TCR beta sequencing to assess whether each TCR beta V gene segment acted as functional or pseudogenic. The T cell repertoires of under 750 subjects were profiled by immunosequencing and related to cytomegalovirus serostatus. Donor age, sex, ethnicity and CMV serostatus were collected together with the repertoire data. To study patterns of TCR occurrence, a later analysis re-analyzed previously published TCR beta repertoires from around 700 donors and added high-resolution HLA genotyping. Along with the roughly 670-subject first cohort, a separate validation cohort of over a hundred different subjects was used. In a later genetic analysis, genome-wide SNP genotypes for about 55% of the 666 donors were used, and that subset was treated as a discovery cohort. Of the 398 genotyped donors, approximately 80% fell in the genetic ancestry cluster associated with self-reported Caucasian donors. To predict cytomegalovirus infection status, the study brought together high-throughput TCR immunosequencing, statistical association of individual TCRs with disease status, and machine learning. On average, about 240,000 unique TCR beta nucleotide sequences were sequenced per donor among 398 genotyped donors of the cohort, with 15% to 20% of those sequences being non-productive. Roughly 5 DR-DQ haplotypes were handled as single units for association and clustering because linkage in the cohort was strong. Rather than using new phenotypic data, the later analysis identified candidate immune exposures from TCR beta sequences and from how often those sequences occurred across donors.

The method behind the library was the immunoSEQ multiplex PCR assay. The multiplex PCR relied on a mix of 60 forward primers for TCR Vbeta segments and 13 reverse primers for TCR Jbeta segments. The CDR3 region of rearranged TCR beta genes was amplified from genomic DNA by a multiplex PCR assay. Amplified TCR beta libraries were sequenced as 87-base-pair reads on the Illumina HiSeq System. The study's processing was this. A later analysis tallied 75 million to 95 million unique TCR beta chains across the 660 or so repertoires, and roughly 11 million of those chains were shared by two or more donors. Raw reads were error-corrected and collapsed into unique sequences with a nearest-neighbor algorithm that merged closely related sequences to remove PCR and sequencing errors. To assign V, D and J gene segments, CDR3 sequences were aligned to IMGT reference sequences. For a sequence to be retained, a match of at least six nucleotides to both a V gene segment and a J gene segment was required. Rearrangements were called productive when the CDR3 lacked stop codons and stayed in frame with V and J; all others were non-productive. Following IMGT convention, CDR3 was defined as the stretch from the second conserved V-encoded cysteine up to the conserved J-encoded phenylalanine. In an earlier analysis of around 600 of the donors, sequences lacking an unambiguous match to a single V gene segment were excluded. An earlier analysis of a few hundred of the donors called V segments functional above 56.7% productive rearrangements and segregating when the between-donor standard deviation exceeded 5%. To diagnose cytomegalovirus status from the catalog of TCR beta chain sequences, a statistical classification framework was built. In a later analysis, TCR nucleotide sequences were compared against IMGT/GENE-DB human TR gene sequences so that V and J genes could be assigned. A later analysis assigned CDR3 sequences and most-parsimonious VDJ recombination scenarios with the TCRdist pipeline. In a later analysis, each TCR beta chain was defined by its CDR3 amino acid sequence together with its V-gene family, and reads lacking a unique V-gene family were excluded. In a later analysis, around 600 highly shared, low-generation-probability nucleotide sequences were removed to address suspected cross-contamination and a sequencing artifact. A later analysis calculated a clonal expansion index for each public chain from normalized within-repertoire ranks of inferred template counts. A later analysis computed generation probabilities with a VDJ recombination model fitted to out-of-frame rearrangements, and checked the results against IGoR. In a later analysis, TCR-TCR, TCR-HLA and TCR-CMV co-occurrence was scored with hypergeometric tests, and a repertoire-size bias correction was applied to TCR pairs. A later analysis estimated false discovery rates by permuting HLA or CMV assignments 20 times. In a later analysis, co-occurring TCRs were grouped using DBSCAN, with TCRdist sequence similarity added in when clustering inside HLA-allele-positive subsets. For co-occurrence clustering, repertoires with fewer than 30,000 or more than 120,000 public chains were excluded, along with four to six repertoires with anomalous nucleotide sharing. TCRdb provides this immuneACCESS table in a form limited to in-frame rearrangements. Some clones are lacking; in checked studies, under half of them reflect an unresolved V gene, and why the rest are absent is not known. V and J calls and clone size are those listed in that table; D and trimming were worked out from the DNA. This sample comprises about 210,000 clones, more than 70% of them detected only once. The biggest ten clones account for approximately 0.49% of the sample.

On the study overall, not on this receptor specifically: According to a later analysis, most CMV-associated TCR beta chains appeared to be HLA-restricted, and the HLA associations seemed to be driven largely by CMV exposure. The cohort was sequenced for TCR beta chains only, and without alpha or paired-chain data the features that could be detected were limited. A later analysis reported that several top co-occurrence clusters appeared linked to parvovirus B19, influenza, CMV and Epstein-Barr virus. Specific HLA alleles were associated with 15,000 to 20,000 TCR beta sequences at a false discovery rate of 0.05 in a later analysis. According to a later analysis, TCR association rates differed among HLA loci, with DRB1 alleles showing the most associated TCRs and HLA-C alleles showing the fewest. The study gave a list of 150 to 200 TCR beta chains associated with cytomegalovirus. Broadly in line with IMGT annotations, most TCR beta V segments showed up in productive rearrangements about 90% or about 30% of the time in an earlier analysis of 587 of the donors. Linkage disequilibrium might explain the correlated functional status among segregating V segments, but an unknown experimental factor could not be excluded. It was suggested by the authors that the approach could potentially be generalized to other disease states and immunological phenotypes. Immune exposure information for the cohort was limited to CMV serostatus. A group of highly shared sequence variants was considered likely to be a technical artifact of the sequencing pipeline. In vitro tests confirmed that a few of the cytomegalovirus-associated TCR beta chains recognize cytomegalovirus antigens. Because counts were too low, roughly 16 rarely observed V segments, including chromosome 9 orphons, were left out of the earlier analysis of over 550 of the donors. A later genetic analysis reported fewer N-insertions in productive TCRs among donors in an Asian-associated ancestry cluster than the roughly 700-donor mean. A further reported finding was that TCR beta sequences accurately predicted the HLA-A and HLA-B alleles for most subjects in the first cohort. Assigning TCR associations to individual alleles was difficult when HLA alleles, especially DR and DQ, strongly co-occurred. V-gene and J-gene trimming of TCR beta chains was associated with a missense DCLRE1C variant in a later genetic analysis, and the association was replicated in an independent cohort. Most TCR sequences were seen in very few donors, while some public TCRs were found in many individuals. Because HLA typing was missing for some donors at each locus, association tests included only the typed subset. The presence/absence analyses assumed that sequencing depth was roughly uniform across donors, and that assumption may not be true. The 87-base-pair reads could not distinguish some IMGT-functional V segments, including TRBV6-2 and TRBV6-3, so those segments were excluded. A later analysis found that HLA-associated TCR beta chains were more clonally expanded and had lower generation probabilities than equally common non-associated chains. The classifier was reported to diagnose cytomegalovirus status with high specificity and sensitivity in both the original cohort and the validation cohort.

The V end loses 5 bases and the J end loses 7 bases, and a stretch of 15 bases separates them. The germline V gene (reference sequence) provides CDR1 MNHEY and CDR2 SMNVEV. There are 13 amino acids in the CDR3, from cysteine to phenylalanine inclusive. Only the CDR3 DNA stays, 39 bases, in frame from base 1. Concerning this clone itself: Its recognized antigen is unknown. Within one base of it there is no much larger clone, and no base qualities were kept.

In total, 500 to 700 healthy bone marrow donors made up the cohort. Cohort members were all nominally healthy when sampled, although unrecorded immune exposures were likely present. The donor tested CMV seronegative and was one of the 352 seronegative cohort members. A peripheral blood sample was collected from each donor, and TCR beta sequencing was performed on peripheral blood mononuclear cells. Genomic DNA was extracted from the blood cell samples with the Qiagen DNeasy Blood Extraction Kit. The sequence links TRBV27 to TRBJ2-7; a tentative D match to TRBD2 spans 6 bases. The sample comprised PBMCs. This sequence originates from a boy aged 10-17 years in good health and CMV-seronegative. The DNA sequence is given as TGTGCCAGCAGTCGCCCGGGAGCTTGGGAGCAGTACTTC. It is translated as CASSRPGAWEQYF.